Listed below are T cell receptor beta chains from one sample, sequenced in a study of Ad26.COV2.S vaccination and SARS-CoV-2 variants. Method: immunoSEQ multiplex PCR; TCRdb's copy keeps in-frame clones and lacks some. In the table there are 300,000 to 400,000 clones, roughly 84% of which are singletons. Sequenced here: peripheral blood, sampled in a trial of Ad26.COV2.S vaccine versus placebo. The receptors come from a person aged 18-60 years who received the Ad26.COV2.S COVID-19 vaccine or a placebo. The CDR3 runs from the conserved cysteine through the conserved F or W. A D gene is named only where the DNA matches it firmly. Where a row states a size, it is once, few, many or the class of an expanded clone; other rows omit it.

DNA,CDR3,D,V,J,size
TGTGCCAGCAGAAAGCGGGGACGGAACAACGTCGGTGGCTACACCTTC,CASRKRGRNNVGGYTF,.,TRBV27,TRBJ1-2,.
TGTGCCAGCAGCGCAGAATCGGGACAGACGACCTACGAGCAGTACTTC,CASSAESGQTTYEQYF,TRBD1,TRBV9,TRBJ2-7,.
TGTGCCATCAGCGGATTTTCAGGGGTACCCTACGAGCAGTACTTC,CAISGFSGVPYEQYF,.,TRBV10-3,TRBJ2-7,.
TGTGCCAGCAGCTTAACTCGACAAAATGAGCAGTTCTTC,CASSLTRQNEQFF,.,TRBV7-8,TRBJ2-1,once
TGCAGTGCTCTGGAAAATGGCTACACCTTC,CSALENGYTF,.,TRBV20-1,TRBJ1-2,.
TGTGCCAGCTCACTACTAGCCCGCTTCTCTGGAAACACCATATATTTT,CASSLLARFSGNTIYF,.,TRBV18,TRBJ1-3,.
TGTGCCAGCAGCTTTTCGTCAAATGCTGGAAACACCATATATTTT,CASSFSSNAGNTIYF,.,TRBV11-2,TRBJ1-3,.
TGCGCCAGCGGTGCACAGGGGGGCACCTACGAGCAGTACTTC,CASGAQGGTYEQYF,TRBD1,TRBV5-1,TRBJ2-7,.
TGCGCCAGCAGCCACCCCTTGGGCTCCTTCCAAGAGACCCAGTACTTC,CASSHPLGSFQETQYF,.,TRBV4-1,TRBJ2-5,.
TGTGCCAGCAGCCGCCAGGGGTACAATGAGCAGTTCTTC,CASSRQGYNEQFF,.,TRBV7-9,TRBJ2-1,.
TGTGCCAGCAGTTTAGGGGGCGGGGGTCAGCCCCAGCATTTT,CASSLGGGGQPQHF,.,TRBV27,TRBJ1-5,once
TGTGCCAGCAGCCCCGTCCGGAGGGCTAGCGGGGTTAACACCGGGGAGCTGTTTTTT,CASSPVRRASGVNTGELFF,TRBD2,TRBV14,TRBJ2-2,few
TGTGCCAGCAGTGAGAATCAGGGCTACGAGCAGTACTTC,CASSENQGYEQYF,.,TRBV25-1,TRBJ2-7,.
TGCGCCAGCAGCTCACAGGGTTCAGGAAACACCATATATTTT,CASSSQGSGNTIYF,.,TRBV5-1,TRBJ1-3,few
TGTGCCAGCAGCCGAAAGAACAGGGCCGAAGCTTTCTTT,CASSRKNRAEAFF,.,TRBV5-4,TRBJ1-1,.
TGTGCCAGCAGTTACTCTTACAGGGGAGCTAACTATGGCTACACCTTC,CASSYSYRGANYGYTF,TRBD1,TRBV6-5,TRBJ1-2,.
TGTGCCAGTAGCAACGGACAGGCATTTAACTATGGCTACACCTTC,CASSNGQAFNYGYTF,TRBD1,TRBV19,TRBJ1-2,.
TGTGCCAGCAGCGTTTATGCCACAGGGGTTGATACGCAGTATTTT,CASSVYATGVDTQYF,TRBD1,TRBV9,TRBJ2-3,.
TGTGCCAGCAGCCAAGAAGGGATTCAGCCCCAGCATTTT,CASSQEGIQPQHF,.,TRBV3-1/TRBV3-2,TRBJ1-5,.
TGTGCCAGCAGCCGGGACAGGGGGATCTCTGGGGCCAACGTCCTGACTTTC,CASSRDRGISGANVLTF,TRBD1,TRBV7-9,TRBJ2-6,.
TGTGCCAGCAGCTTCCCTCCTCGACTAGCGGGAAAGACAGAGACCCAGTACTTC,CASSFPPRLAGKTETQYF,TRBD2,TRBV7-3,TRBJ2-5,.
TGCGCCAGCAGCCAACTGTTGGCGGGGGCCTACAATGAGCAGTTCTTC,CASSQLLAGAYNEQFF,TRBD2,TRBV4-1,TRBJ2-1,.
TGTGCCAGCAGTCGGGTGGGCGAGAGCTCCTACGAGCAGTACTTC,CASSRVGESSYEQYF,.,TRBV6-5,TRBJ2-7,.
TGTGCCAGCAGCTTCTTCGACGAGCGGGTGGAGCATGGCTACACCTTC,CASSFFDERVEHGYTF,.,TRBV7-6,TRBJ1-2,.
TGCAGCGTTGTCCCGGGGAGCTCCTATAATTCACCCCTCCACTTT,CSVVPGSSYNSPLHF,.,TRBV29-1,TRBJ1-6,.
TGTGCCAGCAGTGGAACAGGGATCTCTGGGGCCAACGTCCTGACTTTC,CASSGTGISGANVLTF,.,TRBV6-2/TRBV6-3,TRBJ2-6,.
TGTGCCAGCAGCCAAGGGACTAGCGGGGGCCACGAGCAGTACTTC,CASSQGTSGGHEQYF,TRBD2,TRBV14,TRBJ2-7,.
TGTGCCAGTAGCTTGGGCAGGGCGAATCAGCCCCAGCATTTT,CASSLGRANQPQHF,.,TRBV19,TRBJ1-5,.
TGTGCCAGCAGTCAGGACAGGGTCTACGAGCAGTACTTC,CASSQDRVYEQYF,TRBD1,TRBV6-6,TRBJ2-7,.
TGTGCCAGCAGCGAGCTGCAGGGGACGCAACTCTTCCATGGCTACACCTTC,CASSELQGTQLFHGYTF,.,TRBV27,TRBJ1-2,.
TGCAGTGCTAGAGTACCCTATGGCTACACCTTC,CSARVPYGYTF,.,TRBV20-1,TRBJ1-2,.
TGTGCCGTGAGGGTAGCGGGTTATACCCAAGAGACCCAGTACTTC,CAVRVAGYTQETQYF,TRBD2,TRBV5-4,TRBJ2-5,.
TGTGCCAGCAGCTTAGAAGGGACAGAAGCCAAAAACATTCAGTACTTC,CASSLEGTEAKNIQYF,TRBD1,TRBV7-2,TRBJ2-4,.
TGTGCCAGCTCACCACCTCTGCCGGGGGTTGACTCCTACAATGAGCAGTTCTTC,CASSPPLPGVDSYNEQFF,.,TRBV18,TRBJ2-1,.
TGTGCCAGCAGCTTCCCAGGGAATCAGCCCCAGCATTTT,CASSFPGNQPQHF,.,TRBV12-3/TRBV12-4,TRBJ1-5,.
TGTGCCAGCAGCTTACTAGCGGGGGGGCAAGAGACCCAGTACTTC,CASSLLAGGQETQYF,TRBD2,TRBV7-2,TRBJ2-5,.
TGTGCCAGCAGAACCGGGACAGGGTCGAAAGAGCAGTACTTC,CASRTGTGSKEQYF,TRBD1,TRBV2,TRBJ2-7,.
TGTGCCAGCAGCTTAGCGGGAATATCCTCCTACGAGCAGTACTTC,CASSLAGISSYEQYF,.,TRBV7-2,TRBJ2-7,.
TGCAGCGTTGATCGACAGGGGTCATTCTATGGCTACACCTTC,CSVDRQGSFYGYTF,TRBD1,TRBV29-1,TRBJ1-2,.
TGTGCCAGCAGTTTCCTTGGACAGAACACTGAAGCTTTCTTT,CASSFLGQNTEAFF,.,TRBV27,TRBJ1-1,.
TGTGCCTGGGGGTCCTATGAGCAGTACTTC,CAWGSYEQYF,.,TRBV30,TRBJ2-7,.
TGTGCCAGCTCACTCGGTCGGGGGAATTCACCCCTCCACTTT,CASSLGRGNSPLHF,.,TRBV18,TRBJ1-6,.
TGTGCCAGCAGCCAAGTCGGGACGGATGGCTACACCTTC,CASSQVGTDGYTF,.,TRBV3-1/TRBV3-2,TRBJ1-2,.
TGTGCCAGCAACAGGGGCCTGAACTATGGCTACACCTTC,CASNRGLNYGYTF,TRBD1,TRBV12-3/TRBV12-4,TRBJ1-2,.
TGTGCCAGCAGTCAACTAGCGGGGCCCTACAATGAGCAGTTCTTC,CASSQLAGPYNEQFF,TRBD2,TRBV6-5,TRBJ2-1,.
TGTGCCAGCAGCTTCGGGGGAGGCACAGATACGCAGTATTTT,CASSFGGGTDTQYF,.,TRBV7-6,TRBJ2-3,.
TGTGCCAGTAGTCAGGACTTTAGCAATCAGCCCCAGCATTTT,CASSQDFSNQPQHF,.,TRBV19,TRBJ1-5,.
TGCAGTGCGAGGACTGTCGAAAAACTGTTTTTT,CSARTVEKLFF,.,TRBV20-1,TRBJ1-4,.